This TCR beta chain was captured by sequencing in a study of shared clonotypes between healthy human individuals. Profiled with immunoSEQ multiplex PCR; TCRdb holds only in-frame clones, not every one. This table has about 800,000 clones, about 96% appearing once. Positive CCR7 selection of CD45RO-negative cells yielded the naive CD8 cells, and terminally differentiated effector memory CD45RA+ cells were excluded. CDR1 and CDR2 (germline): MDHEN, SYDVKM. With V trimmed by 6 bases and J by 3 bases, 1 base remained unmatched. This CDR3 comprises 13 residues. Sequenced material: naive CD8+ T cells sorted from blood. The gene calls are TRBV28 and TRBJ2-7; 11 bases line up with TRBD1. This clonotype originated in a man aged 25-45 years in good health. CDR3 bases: TGTGCCAGCAGGGGACAGGGGGTCTACGAGCAGTACTTC. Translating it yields CASRGQGVYEQYF.